The TCR beta chain described here comes from a study of T cells after yellow fever vaccination. Study overall: The fractions with low cell numbers were processed using SMART-Seq v4 Ultra Low Input. Study-level points and caveats: A small proportion of clonotypes was detected in both the CD4 and CD8 compartments.

For TCR, cDNA came from 5'RACE template switching, which added a universal primer site and UMIs. Via MiXCR, TCRdb re-called the 5' RACE reads, giving one row per CDR3 protein. The table includes about 130,000 distinct CDR3 sequences, almost 9% detected once. The CDR3 is made up of 14 amino acids. Trimming removed 1 base at V and 0 bases at J, with 9 bases between. Germline CDR1 reads DFQATT; CDR2 reads SNEGSKA (reference sequence). This clonotype was detected many times. Antigen: not known. The sequencing used CD8+ T cells sorted from PBMCs, collected on the day of the yellow fever booster vaccination. This sequence originates from a man between 18 and 35 years old who received the YFV17D yellow fever vaccine. The chain uses TRBV20-1 and TRBJ2-5, with D perhaps TRBD2 (6 bases). CDR3 region: CSARGGLDQETQYF. CDR3 DNA: TGCAGTGCTAGAGGGGGACTCGACCAAGAGACCCAGTACTTC.